One sample yielded the 3 T cell receptor beta chains listed below, sequenced in a study of blood T cell repertoires in COVID-19. Produced via immunoSEQ multiplex PCR; TCRdb's table is partial and in-frame only. This table has some 200,000 clones, 70% to 90% appearing once. The sequencing input was PBMCs or T cells enriched from blood (not recorded which). These receptors all stem from a woman aged 40 to 50 with acute COVID-19.

This clone was recorded only once. Within the sample, other DNA sequences also encode this same CDR3. The CDR3 DNA sequence: TGCGCCAGCAGCACAGGGACAGTGAACACTGAAGCTTTCTTT. Translated: CASSTGTVNTEAFF. The V and J genes are TRBV5-1 and TRBJ1-1, with TRBD1 matching 7 bases. J lost 0 bases, V lost 4 bases, and 3 bases had no gene match. The CDR3 consists of 14 residues. The germline CDR1 and CDR2 sequences are SGHRS and YFSETQ.

The chain recombines TRBV29-1 with TRBJ2-5; no reliable D call. The germline V gene has CDR1 SQVTM and CDR2 ANQGSEA. CDR3 length: 11 residues. The germline V and J ends were trimmed by 4 bases and 2 bases, with 5 bases remaining between them. The CDR3 region has the DNA TGCAGCGTTGCTTCTCAAGAGACCCAGTACTTC. Protein sequence: CSVASQETQYF.

J is TRBJ1-3 and V is TRBV2, with 7 bases lining up with TRBD1. Germline CDR1 reads SNHLY; CDR2 reads FYNNEI. The CDR3 spans 14 residues. Losses at the gene ends were 5 bases for V and 5 bases for J; bases not matched to a gene: 6. The DNA for the CDR3 is TGTGCCAGCAGTACGACAGGGATGAGAAACACCATATATTTT. Encoded protein: CASSTTGMRNTIYF. The full variable domain, in which reference TRBV2 and TRBJ1-3 provide the parts outside the CDR3, is EPEVTQTPSHQVTQMGQEVILRCVPISNHLYFYWYRQILGQKVEFLVSFYNNEISEKSEIFDDQFSVERPDGSNFTLKIRSTKLEDSAMYFCASSTTGMRNTIYFGEGSWLTVV.